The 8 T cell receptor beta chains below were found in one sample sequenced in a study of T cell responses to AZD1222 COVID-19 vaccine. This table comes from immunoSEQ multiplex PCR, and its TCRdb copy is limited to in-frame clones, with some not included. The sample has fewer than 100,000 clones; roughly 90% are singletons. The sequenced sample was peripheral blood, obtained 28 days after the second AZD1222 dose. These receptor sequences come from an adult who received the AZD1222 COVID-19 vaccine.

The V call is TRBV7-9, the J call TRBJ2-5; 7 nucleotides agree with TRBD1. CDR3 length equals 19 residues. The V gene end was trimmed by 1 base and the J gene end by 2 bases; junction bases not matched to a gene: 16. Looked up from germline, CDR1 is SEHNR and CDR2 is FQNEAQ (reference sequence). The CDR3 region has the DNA TGTGCCAGCAGCTTAGGGGGGAACAGGGGAATCTTATATCAAGAGACCCAGTACTTC. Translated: CASSLGGNRGILYQETQYF.

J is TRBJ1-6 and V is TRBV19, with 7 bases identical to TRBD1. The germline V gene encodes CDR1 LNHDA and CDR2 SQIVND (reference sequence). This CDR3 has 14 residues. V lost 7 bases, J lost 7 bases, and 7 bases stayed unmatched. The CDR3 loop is CASKGDRENSPLHF. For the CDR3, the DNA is TGTGCCAGTAAAGGAGACAGGGAGAATTCACCCCTCCACTTT.

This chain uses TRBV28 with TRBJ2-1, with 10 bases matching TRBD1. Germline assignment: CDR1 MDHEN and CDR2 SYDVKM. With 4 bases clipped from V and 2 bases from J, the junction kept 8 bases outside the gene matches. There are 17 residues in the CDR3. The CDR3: CASSSTRQGAPYNEQFF. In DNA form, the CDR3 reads TGTGCCAGCAGTTCAACCCGACAGGGGGCGCCCTACAATGAGCAGTTCTTC.

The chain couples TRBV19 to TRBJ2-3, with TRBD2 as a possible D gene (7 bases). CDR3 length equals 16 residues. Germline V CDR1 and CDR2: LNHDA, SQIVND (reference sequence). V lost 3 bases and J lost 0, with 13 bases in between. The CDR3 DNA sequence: TGTGCCAGTAGTATCGGGCGGGGGCTCAGCACAGATACGCAGTATTTT. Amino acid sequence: CASSIGRGLSTDTQYF.

The CDR3, as DNA: TGTGCCAGCAGCCTTTACAGCGAGCAGTACTTC. This gives the protein CASSLYSEQYF. V usage is TRBV7-8 and J usage is TRBJ2-7; D not resolved. The CDR3 covers 11 residues. Looked up from germline, CDR1 is SGHVS and CDR2 is FQNEAQ. The germline V and J ends were trimmed by 5 bases and 6 bases, with 8 bases remaining between them.

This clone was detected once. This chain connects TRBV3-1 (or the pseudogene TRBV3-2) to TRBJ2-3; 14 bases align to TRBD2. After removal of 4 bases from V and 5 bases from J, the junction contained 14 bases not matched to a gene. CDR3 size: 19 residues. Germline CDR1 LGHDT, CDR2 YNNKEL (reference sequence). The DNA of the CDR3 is TGTGCCAGCAGCCTCCTCCTCCCGGGACTAGCGGGGGCCCTAGATACGCAGTATTTT. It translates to CASSLLLPGLAGALDTQYF.

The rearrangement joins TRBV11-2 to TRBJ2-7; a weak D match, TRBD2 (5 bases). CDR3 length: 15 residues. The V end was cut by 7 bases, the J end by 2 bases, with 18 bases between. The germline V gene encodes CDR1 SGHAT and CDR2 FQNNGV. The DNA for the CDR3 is TGTGCCAGCACCTCAGAAGAGGGCTTCACCTACGAGCAGTACTTC. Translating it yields CASTSEEGFTYEQYF.

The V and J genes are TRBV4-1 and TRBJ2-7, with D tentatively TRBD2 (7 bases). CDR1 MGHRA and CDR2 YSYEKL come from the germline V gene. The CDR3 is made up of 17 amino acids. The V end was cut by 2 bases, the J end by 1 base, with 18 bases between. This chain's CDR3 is CASSQPGTAGASYEQYF. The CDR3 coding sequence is TGCGCCAGCAGCCAACCCGGGACGGCGGGGGCGTCCTACGAGCAGTACTTC.